This TCR beta chain was observed in a study of T cells after somatic rescue of genetic block. Profiling relied on immunoSEQ multiplex PCR, and the TCRdb table lists in-frame clones only, not all of them. The table shows tens of thousands of clones, with roughly 90% occurring only once. Germline V gene data show CDR1 as SGHRS and CDR2 as YFSETQ. V dropped 0 bases and J dropped 4; count of bases not matched to a gene: 6. The CDR3 is 16 amino acids. The V and J genes are TRBV5-1 and TRBJ2-2; TRBD1 matches 7 bases. Sequencing was performed on peripheral blood mononuclear cells (PBMCs). This TCR derives from a man in his forties. The CDR3 spells CASSLAGRGSTGELFF. The CDR3 coding sequence is TGCGCCAGCAGCTTGGCTGGCAGGGGGAGCACCGGGGAGCTGTTTTTT.